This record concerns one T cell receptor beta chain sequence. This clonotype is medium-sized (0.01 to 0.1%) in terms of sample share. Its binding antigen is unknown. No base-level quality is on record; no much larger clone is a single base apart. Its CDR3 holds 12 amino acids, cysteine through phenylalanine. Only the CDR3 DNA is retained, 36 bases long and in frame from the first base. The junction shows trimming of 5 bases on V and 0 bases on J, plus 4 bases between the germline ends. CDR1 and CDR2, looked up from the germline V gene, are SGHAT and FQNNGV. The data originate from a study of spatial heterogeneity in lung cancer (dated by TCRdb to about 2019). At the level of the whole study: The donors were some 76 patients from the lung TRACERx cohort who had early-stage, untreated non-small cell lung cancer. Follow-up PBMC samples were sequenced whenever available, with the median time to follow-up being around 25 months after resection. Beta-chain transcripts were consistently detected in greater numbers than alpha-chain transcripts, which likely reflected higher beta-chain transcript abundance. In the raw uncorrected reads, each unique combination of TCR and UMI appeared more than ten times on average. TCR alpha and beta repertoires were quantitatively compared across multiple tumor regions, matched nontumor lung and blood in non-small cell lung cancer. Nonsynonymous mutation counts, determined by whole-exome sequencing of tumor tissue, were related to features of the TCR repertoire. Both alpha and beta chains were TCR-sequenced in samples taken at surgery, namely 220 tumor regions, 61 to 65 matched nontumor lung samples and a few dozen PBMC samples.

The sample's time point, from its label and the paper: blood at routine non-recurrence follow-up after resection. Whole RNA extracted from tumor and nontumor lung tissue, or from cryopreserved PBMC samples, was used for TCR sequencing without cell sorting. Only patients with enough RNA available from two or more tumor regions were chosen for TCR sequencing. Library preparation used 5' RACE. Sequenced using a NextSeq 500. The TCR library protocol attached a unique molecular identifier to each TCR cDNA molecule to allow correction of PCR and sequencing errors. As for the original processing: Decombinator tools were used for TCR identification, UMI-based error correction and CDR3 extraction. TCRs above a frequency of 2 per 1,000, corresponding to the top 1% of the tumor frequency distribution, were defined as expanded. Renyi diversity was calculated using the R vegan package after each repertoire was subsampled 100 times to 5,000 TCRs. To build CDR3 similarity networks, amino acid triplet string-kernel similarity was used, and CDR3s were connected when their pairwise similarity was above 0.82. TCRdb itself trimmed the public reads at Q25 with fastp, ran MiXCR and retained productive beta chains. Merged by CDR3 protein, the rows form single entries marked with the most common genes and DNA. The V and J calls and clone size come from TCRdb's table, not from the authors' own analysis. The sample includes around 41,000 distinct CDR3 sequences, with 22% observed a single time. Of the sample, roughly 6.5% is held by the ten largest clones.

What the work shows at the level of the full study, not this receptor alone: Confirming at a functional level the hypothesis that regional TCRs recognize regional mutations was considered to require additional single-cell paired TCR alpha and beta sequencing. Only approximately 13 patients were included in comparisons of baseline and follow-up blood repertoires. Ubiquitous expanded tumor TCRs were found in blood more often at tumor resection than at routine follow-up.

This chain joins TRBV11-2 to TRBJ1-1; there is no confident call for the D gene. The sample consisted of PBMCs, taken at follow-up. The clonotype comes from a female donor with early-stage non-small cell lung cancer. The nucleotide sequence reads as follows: TGTGCCAGCAGCACAGTGAACACTGAAGCTTTCTTT. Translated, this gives CASSTVNTEAFF. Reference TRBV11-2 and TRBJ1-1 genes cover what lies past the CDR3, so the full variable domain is EAGVAQSPRYKIIEKRQSVAFWCNPISGHATLYWYQQILGQGPKLLIQFQNNGVVDDSQLPKDRFSAERLKGVDSTLKIQPAKLEDSAVYLCASSTVNTEAFFGQGTRLTVV.